These 21 T cell receptor beta chains share one sample of origin, sequenced in a study of blood T cell repertoires in COVID-19. The repertoire was sequenced with immunoSEQ multiplex PCR; TCRdb's copy has only in-frame clones and lacks some. The repertoire includes tens of thousands of clones, 70% to 90% of them detected once, and approximately 59% sits in the top ten. The sample consisted of peripheral blood. These receptors originate from a man between 65 and 85 years old with acute or convalescent COVID-19.

The V and J genes are TRBV7-2 and TRBJ2-5; 12 nucleotides match TRBD2. Trimming removed 4 bases from V and 8 bases from J; junction bases left unmatched: 2. Per germline, CDR1 SGHTA and CDR2 FQGNSA. This CDR3 is 13 amino acids long. CDR3 coding DNA: TGTGCCAGCAGCTCTAGCGGGGGGGCCACCCAGTACTTC. It encodes CASSSSGGATQYF. The complete variable domain, with remaining parts taken from reference TRBV7-2 and TRBJ2-5, reads GAGVSQSPSNKVTEKGKDVELRCDPISGHTALYWYRQSLGQGLEFLIYFQGNSAPDKSGLPSDRFSAERTGGSVSTLTIQRTQQEDSAVYLCASSSSGGATQYFGPGTRLLVL.

The V gene is TRBV6-2 or TRBV6-3, the J gene TRBJ2-2; 14 bases line up with TRBD2. The trim removed 0 bases at V and 5 bases at J, leaving 5 bases unmatched. From germline, CDR1 is MNHEY and CDR2 SVGEGT. The length of the CDR3 is 18 residues. The DNA for the CDR3 is TGTGCCAGCAGTTACTCACTGGGACTAGCGGGAGTTACCGGGGAGCTGTTTTTT. Translation gives CASSYSLGLAGVTGELFF.

This chain connects TRBV11-2 to TRBJ1-4; D gene uncertain. Trimming left V 4 bases short and J 5 bases short, with 8 bases between. This CDR3 is 13 amino acids long. Germline values: CDR1 SGHAT, CDR2 FQNNGV. CDR3 residues: CASSSGLNEKLFF. In DNA, the CDR3 is TGTGCCAGCAGCTCCGGGTTGAATGAAAAACTGTTTTTT.

The chain is built from TRBV10-1 and TRBJ1-1; D uncertain. Germline values: CDR1 WNHNN, CDR2 SYGVQD (reference sequence). Trimming removed 4 bases at V and 1 base at J, with 7 bases between. This CDR3 comprises 13 residues. In DNA form, the CDR3 reads TGCGCCAGCAGTGGCCGGGGGAACACTGAAGCTTTCTTT. Its protein is CASSGRGNTEAFF.

The chain carries TRBV19 and TRBJ1-5, with D unresolved. Trimming removed 1 base from V and 1 base from J, with 11 bases in between. This CDR3 region has 16 residues. The germline V gene has CDR1 LNHDA and CDR2 SQIVND (reference sequence). The CDR3 DNA reads TGTGCCAGTAGTATAGGAGGGTTTGGGAGCAATCAGCCCCAGCATTTT. Amino acid sequence: CASSIGGFGSNQPQHF.

The chain joins TRBV11-3 to TRBJ2-3; the match to TRBD2 covers 12 bases. V shed 1 base, J shed 7 bases, and the junction held 12 bases outside the gene matches. Germline assignment: CDR1 SGHNT and CDR2 YENEEA. The CDR3 contains 18 residues. The DNA of the CDR3 is TGTGCCAGCAGCTTAGGGACCTCAACTAGCGGGGGGATTTATACGCAGTATTTT. As protein: CASSLGTSTSGGIYTQYF.

The V call is TRBV11-3, the J call TRBJ2-2, with 8 bases that match TRBD2. Germline trimming cut 3 bases from V and 3 bases from J; bases unmatched to any gene: 6. CDR3 length: 16 residues. Germline assignment: CDR1 SGHNT and CDR2 YENEEA. In DNA form, the CDR3 reads TGTGCCAGCAGCTTCGGGGGGGCCTTGTACACCGGGGAGCTGTTTTTT. It is translated as CASSFGGALYTGELFF.

The rearrangement joins TRBV21-1 to TRBJ2-1; the D call TRBD2 from the table was never checked on the DNA. TRBV21-1 is listed as a pseudogene. The CDR3 has 15 residues. The CDR3 sequence: CASSKPTSGGSEQFF. DNA for the CDR3: TGTGCCAGCAGCAAACCGACTAGCGGGGGGAGTGAGCAGTTCTTC.

The V gene is TRBV5-1, the J gene TRBJ2-7; 12 bases are shared with TRBD2. Germline CDR1 and CDR2: SGHRS and YFSETQ. J gave up 3 bases and V 4 bases, and 5 bases lay outside the gene matches. The CDR3 has 15 residues. CDR3 DNA sequence: TGCGCCAGCAGCCCACTAGCGGGAGGCGTCTACGAGCAGTACTTC. Translated, it gives CASSPLAGGVYEQYF.

V is TRBV25-1 and J is TRBJ2-3; 8 positions match TRBD1. Germline-derived CDR1 and CDR2 are MGHDK and SYGVNS. V lost 5 bases, J lost 4 bases, and 5 bases stayed unmatched. The CDR3 extends over 14 amino acids. The CDR3 region is CASSSPDRADTQYF. CDR3 in DNA: TGTGCCAGCAGTTCTCCGGACAGGGCAGATACGCAGTATTTT.

This chain links TRBV30 with TRBJ1-1; D unresolved. V lost 3 bases and J lost 4, with 12 bases in between. CDR1 GTSNPN and CDR2 SVGIG come from the germline V gene (reference sequence). The CDR3 runs to 13 residues. The CDR3, as DNA: TGTGCCTGGAGCGTTGGGCTACTCACTGAAGCTTTCTTT. As protein: CAWSVGLLTEAFF.

This chain connects TRBV6-5 to TRBJ2-7; 9 nucleotides match TRBD2. The CDR3 runs to 15 residues. The germline CDR1 and CDR2 sequences are MNHEY and SVGAGI. The V and J ends lost 5 bases and 3 bases, in that order; junction bases with no gene match: 8. The CDR3 protein is CASSTLGTSSYEQYF. CDR3 in DNA: TGTGCCAGCAGTACCCTAGGGACTAGCAGCTACGAGCAGTACTTC.

The chain links TRBV5-4 to TRBJ1-4, with D tentatively TRBD1 (5 bases). This CDR3 is built from 13 residues. Germline V CDR1 and CDR2: SGHNT, YYREEE (reference sequence). The V end lost 1 base, the J end lost 7 bases, and 8 bases lay between the germline ends. The CDR3 coding sequence is TGTGCCAGCAGCTTGAGGCAGGGTGAAAAACTGTTTTTT. Its translation is CASSLRQGEKLFF. The full variable domain, in which reference TRBV5-4 and TRBJ1-4 provide the parts outside the CDR3, is ETGVTQSPTHLIKTRGQQVTLRCSSQSGHNTVSWYQQALGQGPQFIFQYYREEENGRGNFPPRFSGLQFPNYSSELNVNALELDDSALYLCASSLRQGEKLFFGSGTQLSVL.

This sequence joins TRBV28 and TRBJ1-2, with TRBD1 matching over 8 bases. Germline V gene lookup returns CDR1 MDHEN and CDR2 SYDVKM. This CDR3 region has 13 residues. With V trimmed by 6 bases and J by 7 bases, 7 bases remained unmatched. The DNA of the CDR3 is TGTGCCAGCAGGATGACAGGGGAGGGTGGCTACACCTTC. Protein sequence: CASRMTGEGGYTF.

The chain joins TRBV7-6 to TRBJ2-7, with 10 bases lining up with TRBD1. The junction had 11 bases not matched to a gene; V was cut back by 5 bases and J by 4 bases. CDR3 length: 16 amino acids. Germline assignment: CDR1 SGHVS and CDR2 FNYEAQ. CDR3 protein: CASSRDRGRAVYEQYF. In DNA, the CDR3 is TGTGCCAGCAGCCGGGACAGGGGCCGAGCCGTTTACGAGCAGTACTTC.

This clone has a handful of counts. This rearrangement joins TRBV28 to TRBJ1-5; D call uncertain. CDR3 length: 19 residues. The V end lost 3 bases, the J end lost 0 bases, and 21 bases lay between the germline ends. CDR1 and CDR2 (germline): MDHEN, SYDVKM. DNA of the CDR3: TGTGCCAGCAGTTTTGACGGGGAGCGGTTTTTTTATAGCAATCAGCCCCAGCATTTT. Its translation: CASSFDGERFFYSNQPQHF.

The rearrangement joins TRBV27 to TRBJ2-5; weak D call: TRBD2 (6 bases). CDR1 is MNHEY and CDR2 is SMNVEV in the germline V gene (reference sequence). The CDR3 consists of 16 residues. V was pared by 7 bases and J by 2 bases, with 20 bases between. The CDR3 loop is CASTEHGGGVQETQYF. CDR3 sequence (DNA): TGTGCCAGCACCGAACACGGAGGAGGGGTACAAGAGACCCAGTACTTC.

The chain combines TRBV4-2 with TRBJ1-2; TRBD1 agrees at 9 bases. V lost 0 bases and J lost 8; bases outside the gene matches: 7. There are 15 residues in the CDR3. The V gene's germline CDR1 is LGHNA and CDR2 YNFKEQ. CDR3 sequence: CASSQEYRGQGGYTF. CDR3 sequence (DNA): TGTGCCAGCAGCCAAGAGTACAGGGGGCAAGGGGGCTACACCTTC.

V usage is TRBV6-5 and J usage is TRBJ1-1, with D perhaps TRBD1 (5 bases). The CDR3 spans 14 residues. The V gene lost 5 bases and the J gene lost 7 bases, with 17 bases spanning the gap. Germline V gives CDR1 MNHEY, CDR2 SVGAGI. The CDR3 loop is CASSLGGGRGEAFF. The CDR3 DNA sequence: TGTGCCAGCAGTCTCGGTGGAGGGAGGGGTGAAGCTTTCTTT.

This clone was observed a single time. The rearrangement links TRBV11-3 to TRBJ2-7; TRBD2 matches at 8 bases. The CDR3 consists of 14 residues. Trimming at V came to 1 base and at J to 2 bases, leaving 1 base not matched to a gene. From germline, CDR1 is SGHNT and CDR2 YENEEA. The CDR3 sequence is CASSLAGGPYEQYF. The CDR3 DNA reads as TGTGCCAGCAGCTTAGCGGGAGGGCCCTACGAGCAGTACTTC.

This chain links TRBV5-4 with TRBJ2-1; no reliable D call. V was pared by 0 bases and J by 7 bases, with 11 bases between. CDR3 length: 14 amino acids. The V gene's germline CDR1 is SGHNT and CDR2 YYREEE (reference sequence). The CDR3 region is CASSLALVGNEQFF. CDR3 bases: TGTGCCAGCAGCTTGGCTCTAGTCGGTAATGAGCAGTTCTTC.